Here is one T cell receptor beta chain with its context. The entry originates in a study of control samples from healthy donors and cancer patients. Assay used: immunoSEQ multiplex PCR; TCRdb lists only in-frame clones, some missing. Found here are fewer than 250,000 clones; the top ten clones hold 2.2%. Sample: blood. This TCR was sampled from a woman aged 30 to 39 in good health.

CDR3 loop: CASRRGTEAFF. Written as DNA, the CDR3 is TGTGCCAGCAGGAGGGGCACTGAAGCTTTCTTT. The rearrangement uses TRBV6-5 and TRBJ1-1; TRBD1 is a possible D gene (5 bases). Per the germline V gene, CDR1 is MNHEY and CDR2 is SVGAGI. Trimming stripped 6 bases from V and 4 bases from J, with 6 bases between. The CDR3 extends over 11 amino acids.